The source of this TCR beta chain is a study of T-cell memory formation after mild COVID-19. As for the study in general: The study found TCR clusters largely donor specific. The study, taken as a whole, reports: Most CD4+ clones that shrank were in CM and EM, while CD8+ ones turned up in EMRA. Later expanders leaned CD4+, whereas clones that contracted between day 15 and 85 were balanced CD4/CD8. The finding that pre-infection memory included some responding clones suggested that cross-reactive memory joined.

One entry per CDR3 protein, called by TCRdb with MiXCR from the 5' RACE reads. Seen here are roughly 450,000 distinct CDR3 sequences, roughly 18% observed once, and the top ten hold 9% to 15%. The CDR3 contains 11 residues. Between the trimmed V and J ends, which lost 6 bases and 4 bases, there was a span of 7 bases. Germline V CDR1 and CDR2: DFQATT, SNEGSKA (reference sequence). Notes on this clonotype: Its matching antigen is unknown.

This chain uses TRBV20-1 with TRBJ1-5, with D possibly matching TRBD1 (5 bases). Sequencing input: PBMCs or a T cell subset sorted from them (not recorded which). The clonotype originates from an adult woman who had mild COVID-19 (a few samples of this study predate the infection). Cell type and time point are not known. DNA for the CDR3: TGCAGTGCAGGGGAGAATCAGCCCCAGCATTTT. Translated: CSAGENQPQHF.